These 27 T cell receptor beta chains originate from one sample sequenced in a study of control samples from healthy donors and cancer patients. The protocol was immunoSEQ multiplex PCR, while the TCRdb copy is restricted to in-frame clones and leaves out a portion. The data show roughly 99,000 clones, roughly four fifths seen once. The sequencing input was blood. All receptors derive from a man aged 55 to 70 in good health.

The V and J genes are TRBV11-2 and TRBJ2-7; maybe TRBD2 (6 bases). The CDR3 runs to 14 residues. Looked up from germline, CDR1 is SGHAT and CDR2 is FQNNGV. The V end lost 1 base, the J end lost 3 bases, and 10 bases lay between the germline ends. The CDR3 loop is CASSLAGGIYEQYF. CDR3 nucleotides: TGTGCCAGCAGCTTAGCTGGGGGGATCTACGAGCAGTACTTC. The full variable domain, rest sourced from reference TRBV11-2 and TRBJ2-7, is EAGVAQSPRYKIIEKRQSVAFWCNPISGHATLYWYQQILGQGPKLLIQFQNNGVVDDSQLPKDRFSAERLKGVDSTLKIQPAKLEDSAVYLCASSLAGGIYEQYFGPGTRLTVT.

This chain links TRBV6-4 with TRBJ2-1; 7 nucleotides line up with TRBD1. Unmatched junction bases numbered 4, after V lost 0 bases and J lost 5 bases. Per germline, CDR1 MRHNA and CDR2 SNTAGT. The CDR3 is made up of 15 amino acids. The CDR3 DNA reads as TGTGCCAGCAGTGACTCAGGGGGCCAAAACAATGAGCAGTTCTTC. Residues: CASSDSGGQNNEQFF.

This rearrangement joins TRBV2 to TRBJ1-2; 7 bases match TRBD1. CDR3 length equals 13 residues. V gave up 6 bases and J gave up 3 bases; unmatched junction bases: 4. Germline lookup yields CDR1 SNHLY and CDR2 FYNNEI. CDR3 bases: TGTGCCAGCAGAGACAGGGCGGACTATGGCTACACCTTC. Its protein is CASRDRADYGYTF.

The chain employs TRBV4-1 and TRBJ2-5; no reliable D call. CDR1 and CDR2 (germline): MGHRA, YSYEKL. V dropped 0 bases and J dropped 5 bases, with 4 bases sitting between them. The CDR3 covers 12 residues. As DNA, the CDR3 is TGCGCCAGCAGCCAAGATTGGGAGACCCAGTACTTC. Protein sequence: CASSQDWETQYF.

The V and J genes are TRBV30 and TRBJ2-2, with D possibly being TRBD2 (5 bases). Germline CDR1 and CDR2: GTSNPN and SVGIG (reference sequence). V was cut by 3 bases and J by 7 bases, with 15 bases left in between. The CDR3 length is 14 residues. The CDR3 is CAWRGVGGVGELFF. The DNA for the CDR3 is TGTGCCTGGAGGGGTGTAGGAGGAGTCGGGGAGCTGTTTTTT. Full variable domain (remainder filled in from reference TRBV30 and TRBJ2-2): SQTIHQWPATLVQPVGSPLSLECTVEGTSNPNLYWYRQAAGRGLQLLFYSVGIGQISSEVPQNLSASRPQDRQFILSSKKLLLSDSGFYLCAWRGVGGVGELFFGEGSRLTVL.

This clone was observed a single time. The chain uses TRBV6-5 and TRBJ2-6; D remains ambiguous. CDR1 MNHEY and CDR2 SVGAGI come from the germline V gene. The V end was cut by 5 bases, the J end by 0 bases, with 2 bases between. The CDR3 is 13 residues long. The chain's CDR3 is CASSSSGANVLTF. CDR3 in DNA: TGTGCCAGCAGTAGCTCTGGGGCCAACGTCCTGACTTTC.

The V call is TRBV7-3, the J call TRBJ2-5, with D perhaps TRBD1 or TRBD2 (5 bases each). Deletions cut 5 bases from V and 2 bases from J, with 12 bases between. Germline CDR1 and CDR2: SGHTA and FQGTGA. This CDR3 region has 14 residues. The CDR3, as DNA: TGTGCCAGCAGCCGGGACGGCACTCAAGAGACCCAGTACTTC. Its protein product is CASSRDGTQETQYF.

V gene TRBV2 combines with J gene TRBJ2-3, with D perhaps assigned TRBD1 or TRBD2 (6 bases each). The germline V gene has CDR1 SNHLY and CDR2 FYNNEI. Trimming shortened V by 6 bases and J by 4 bases, and 14 bases separated the two germline ends. The CDR3 has 14 amino acids. CDR3 residues: CASSDPRGPDTQYF. CDR3 bases: TGTGCCAGCAGCGACCCCCGGGGGCCAGATACGCAGTATTTT.

The chain links TRBV29-1 to TRBJ1-4, with 8 nucleotides matching TRBD1. The junction had 30 bases not matched to a gene; V was cut back by 4 bases and J by 8 bases. Germline V gene lookup returns CDR1 SQVTM and CDR2 ANQGSEA. The CDR3 loop spans 21 amino acids. The CDR3 nucleotides read TGCAGCGTTGGTGAGCCCCCAGGGGTTGCAGGGGGCGCGGGAGGAGGCGAAAAACTGTTTTTT. Protein sequence: CSVGEPPGVAGGAGGGEKLFF.

The J gene is TRBJ2-1, the V gene TRBV5-6; 9 bases line up with TRBD1. This CDR3 has 14 amino acids. J gave up 5 bases and V 4 bases, and 4 bases lay outside the gene matches. CDR1 and CDR2 (germline): SGHDT, YYEEEE. The CDR3 loop reads CASSRRDRDNEQFF. The DNA for the CDR3 is TGTGCCAGCAGCCGCCGGGACAGGGACAATGAGCAGTTCTTC.

The chain joins TRBV30 to TRBJ1-6; D unresolved. The V gene's germline CDR1 is GTSNPN and CDR2 SVGIG (reference sequence). CDR3 length: 13 amino acids. Trimming took 2 bases from V and 7 from J, leaving 9 bases between them. The CDR3 reads CAWSPGDNSPLHF. The DNA for the CDR3 is TGTGCCTGGAGTCCGGGAGACAATTCACCCCTCCACTTT.

This rearrangement joins TRBV19 to TRBJ2-2; D may be TRBD2 (6 bases). This CDR3 is 15 amino acids long. The germline V and J ends were trimmed by 5 bases and 6 bases, with 16 bases remaining between them. Germline V CDR1 and CDR2: LNHDA, SQIVND (reference sequence). The CDR3 here is CASSAAGSGPGELFF. Here the CDR3 DNA reads TGTGCCAGTAGTGCCGCGGGATCGGGACCCGGGGAGCTGTTTTTT.

The chain joins TRBV5-1 to TRBJ2-1; 8 nucleotides align to TRBD2. The CDR3 has 15 amino acids. V lost 3 bases, J lost 4 bases, and 6 bases stayed unmatched. Germline V CDR1 and CDR2: SGHRS, YFSETQ. The CDR3 reads CASSSERGPYNEQFF. In DNA, the CDR3 is TGCGCCAGCAGCTCGGAGCGGGGGCCGTACAATGAGCAGTTCTTC.

The chain carries TRBV10-3 and TRBJ2-3; a weak D match, TRBD2 (6 bases). This CDR3 contains 14 residues. Germline loops: CDR1 ENHRY, CDR2 SYGVKD. V was pared by 8 bases and J by 1 base, with 13 bases between. As DNA, the CDR3 is TGTGCCATCCAAAACGGAGGGGGCACAGATACGCAGTATTTT. Amino acids: CAIQNGGGTDTQYF.

This chain links TRBV24-1 with TRBJ2-1; tentatively, D is TRBD2 (5 bases). The CDR3 is 16 amino acids. Germline assignment: CDR1 KGHDR and CDR2 SFDVKD. With 1 base removed from V and 6 bases from J, the gap between germline ends came to 15 bases. CDR3 region: CATSDFGSGNTNEQFF. The CDR3, as DNA: TGTGCCACCAGTGATTTTGGATCGGGGAACACCAATGAGCAGTTCTTC.

This clone was seen a single time. The CDR3 DNA is TGTGCCAGCAGCCCTCCCCCCGGCACCTACAATGAGCAGTTCTTC. This sequence encodes CASSPPPGTYNEQFF. The rearrangement uses TRBV7-8 and TRBJ2-1; no clear D gene. Germline V gene data show CDR1 as SGHVS and CDR2 as FQNEAQ. The CDR3 runs to 15 residues. Trimming stripped 5 bases from V and 2 bases from J, with 13 bases between.

The DNA of the CDR3 is TGCGCCAGCAGCTTGTCAGGGGGTTCTTGGTACGAGCAGTACTTC. As protein: CASSLSGGSWYEQYF. The chain is built from TRBV5-1 and TRBJ2-7, with 7 bases matching TRBD1. Germline trimming cut 1 base from V and 4 bases from J; bases unmatched to any gene: 8. Germline assignment: CDR1 SGHRS and CDR2 YFSETQ. The CDR3 consists of 15 residues.

This clone appeared once. V and J are TRBV5-1 and TRBJ2-5, with unresolved D. Germline V gives CDR1 SGHRS, CDR2 YFSETQ. Trimming shortened V by 4 bases and J by 5 bases, and 15 bases separated the two germline ends. CDR3 length: 14 amino acids. The CDR3 loop reads CASSPGTPGETQYF. The CDR3 nucleotides read TGCGCCAGCAGCCCGGGCACCCCCGGGGAGACCCAGTACTTC.

This clone appeared once. The rearrangement joins TRBV18 to TRBJ1-5, with TRBD1 as a possible D gene (5 bases). CDR1 and CDR2 from the germline V gene are KGHSH and LQKENI. V dropped 6 bases and J dropped 3 bases, with 18 bases sitting between them. This CDR3 spans 16 amino acids. In nucleotides, the CDR3 is TGTGCCAGCTCTAGTGCGGGGAGGGGTCTCAATCAGCCCCAGCATTTT. Translated: CASSSAGRGLNQPQHF.

This chain links TRBV7-2 with TRBJ1-2; 7 bases fit TRBD1. CDR1 is SGHTA and CDR2 is FQGNSA in the germline V gene. V shed 5 bases and J 6 bases; nucleotides not matched to a gene: 15. This CDR3 is built from 16 residues. CDR3 amino acids: CASSPFVGVGQDGYTF. Here the CDR3 DNA reads TGTGCCAGCAGCCCCTTTGTCGGGGTTGGACAGGATGGCTACACCTTC.

The chain links TRBV27 to TRBJ1-1; TRBD1 aligns across 8 bases. V trimming: 0 bases; J trimming: 2 bases; junction bases outside the gene matches: 5. CDR1 is MNHEY, CDR2 SMNVEV, per germline (reference sequence). This CDR3 is built from 16 residues. Here the CDR3 reads CASSLSQGGTNTEAFF. The CDR3 DNA follows: TGTGCCAGCAGTTTATCACAGGGGGGAACTAACACTGAAGCTTTCTTT.

The chain is built from TRBV19 and TRBJ1-1, with TRBD1 identical over 9 bases. The CDR3 extends over 15 amino acids. Per the germline V gene, CDR1 is LNHDA and CDR2 is SQIVND (reference sequence). V lost 6 bases to trimming and J lost 4 bases; unmatched junction nucleotides: 9. The CDR3 bases are TGTGCCAGTAGGATTGGGGACAGGGCGGGCACTGAAGCTTTCTTT. This codes for CASRIGDRAGTEAFF. Supplemented by reference TRBV19 and TRBJ1-1, the full variable domain reads DGGITQSPKYLFRKEGQNVTLSCEQNLNHDAMYWYRQDPGQGLRLIYYSQIVNDFQKGDIAEGYSVSREKKESFPLTVTSAQKNPTAFYLCASRIGDRAGTEAFFGQGTRLTVV.

Ten or more counts support this clone. This chain uses TRBV5-8 with TRBJ2-7, with 8 bases matching TRBD2. V was pared by 3 bases and J by 1 base, with 12 bases of the junction left unmatched. There are 17 residues in the CDR3. Germline V CDR1 and CDR2: SGHTS, YDEGEE. The CDR3, as DNA: TGTGCCAGCAGCTCAAGCGGGAGTCAAAGGATATCCTACGAGCAGTACTTC. This sequence encodes CASSSSGSQRISYEQYF.

The V gene is TRBV19, the J gene TRBJ1-2, with TRBD1 as a possible D gene (6 bases). The V and J ends lost 4 bases and 7 bases respectively, with 22 bases between them. Germline V gives CDR1 LNHDA, CDR2 SQIVND (reference sequence). CDR3 size: 16 residues. In DNA, the CDR3 is TGTGCCAGTAGTAACTTTGCCGGGACATCAGCCAGTGGCTACACCTTC. Protein sequence: CASSNFAGTSASGYTF.

This clone was detected once. The rearrangement links TRBV12-3 or TRBV12-4 to TRBJ2-1, with 8 bases matching TRBD2. The CDR3 is 12 amino acids. V trimming: 11 bases; J trimming: 9 bases; junction bases outside the gene matches: 9. The CDR3 reads CAGRRGVGEQFF. The CDR3 nucleotides are TGTGCCGGAAGGCGGGGGGTGGGTGAGCAGTTCTTC.

The CDR3 sequence is CASSQRTGELFF. The CDR3, as DNA: TGCGCCAGCAGCCAGAGGACCGGGGAGCTGTTTTTT. The chain combines TRBV4-1 with TRBJ2-2; D gene ambiguous. The CDR3 is made up of 12 amino acids. Trimming cost V 3 bases and J 5 bases, with 4 bases left between them. Germline V CDR1 and CDR2: MGHRA, YSYEKL.

This clone appeared a single time. V usage is TRBV19 and J usage is TRBJ1-1; 7 positions match TRBD1. After removal of 5 bases from V and 7 bases from J, the junction contained 7 bases not matched to a gene. The CDR3 sequence is 13 residues long. Per germline, CDR1 LNHDA and CDR2 SQIVND (reference sequence). The CDR3 protein is CASSHDRAGEAFF. In nucleotides, the CDR3 is TGTGCCAGTAGTCATGACAGGGCAGGTGAAGCTTTCTTT.